The sequence of this T cell receptor beta chain was determined in a study of prognosis after radiotherapy for stage I lung cancer. Genomic DNA was the source, and TCR beta CDR3 was amplified from it by two-round multiplex PCR. Primers targeting each individual TRBV and TRBJ gene were applied in first-round PCR. MiXCR, run by TCRdb on the multiplex PCR reads, gives a single entry per CDR3 protein. The sample records about 34,000 distinct CDR3 sequences, around a third being singletons. Trimming removed 2 bases at V and 5 bases at J, with 10 bases between. The CDR3 spans 14 residues. CDR1 SGHRS and CDR2 YFSETQ come from the germline V gene.

The receptor was derived from a donor of 50 years or more with non-small cell lung cancer. This rearrangement joins TRBV5-1 to TRBJ2-2; a weak D match, TRBD2 (5 bases). Sequencing was performed on PBMCs, taken before or after stereotactic body radiation therapy (not recorded which). The CDR3 loop reads CASSFGLGTGELFF. CDR3 coding DNA: TGCGCCAGCAGCTTTGGACTGGGGACCGGGGAGCTGTTTTTT.